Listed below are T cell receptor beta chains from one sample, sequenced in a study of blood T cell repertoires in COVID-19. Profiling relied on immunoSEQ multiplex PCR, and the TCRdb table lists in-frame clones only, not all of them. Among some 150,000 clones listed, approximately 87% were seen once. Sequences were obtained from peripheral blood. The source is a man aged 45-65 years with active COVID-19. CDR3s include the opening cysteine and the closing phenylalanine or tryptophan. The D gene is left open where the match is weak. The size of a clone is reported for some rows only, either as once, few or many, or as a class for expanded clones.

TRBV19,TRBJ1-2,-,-,TGTGCCAGTAGTAGTAATATCTACGATGGCTACACCTTC,CASSSNIYDGYTF
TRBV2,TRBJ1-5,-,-,TGTGCCAGCAGTCCCCCCCCGGGGGGTGGCAATCAGCCCCAGCATTTT,CASSPPPGGGNQPQHF
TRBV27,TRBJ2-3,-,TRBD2,TGTGCCAGCAGTCCCAGACTAGCGGGGAACACAGATACGCAGTATTTT,CASSPRLAGNTDTQYF
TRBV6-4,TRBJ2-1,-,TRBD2,TGTGCCAGCAGCCTAGCGGGGGGGCCTTATGAGCAGTTCTTC,CASSLAGGPYEQFF
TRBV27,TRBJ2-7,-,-,TGTGCCAGCAGTTTAACTCGCGGGTCCAGGTACGAGCAGTACTTC,CASSLTRGSRYEQYF
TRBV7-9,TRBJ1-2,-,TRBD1,TGTGCCAGCAGCTCAAACAGGGGAGAGAAATATGGCTACACCTTC,CASSSNRGEKYGYTF
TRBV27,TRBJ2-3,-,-,TGTGCCAGCCGGAGGCAGGGGAGGGAAACAGATACGCAGTATTTT,CASRRQGRETDTQYF
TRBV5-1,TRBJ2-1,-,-,TGCGCCAGCAGCTTTGAGGGGGGGTCTTGGAATGAGCAGTTCTTC,CASSFEGGSWNEQFF
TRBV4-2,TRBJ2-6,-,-,TGTGCCAGCAGCCAATTAGGCCAGGGGAGCTCTGGGGCCAACGTCCTGACTTTC,CASSQLGQGSSGANVLTF
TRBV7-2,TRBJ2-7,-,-,TGTGCCAGCAGCTTAGTTCGGGGGATTGACGAGCAGTACTTC,CASSLVRGIDEQYF
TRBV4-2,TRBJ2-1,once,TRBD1,TGTGCCAGCAGCCCGGGGGACAGGGCTACGGTTGAGCAGTTCTTC,CASSPGDRATVEQFF
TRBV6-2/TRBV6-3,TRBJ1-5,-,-,TGTGCCAGCAGTTACCCCCCAGGGGTTAGCAATCAGCCCCAGCATTTT,CASSYPPGVSNQPQHF
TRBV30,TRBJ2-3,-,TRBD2,TGTGCCTGGAGTGTACAAGCGGGGGCGGGGGATACGCAGTATTTT,CAWSVQAGAGDTQYF
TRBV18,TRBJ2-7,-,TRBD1,TGTGCCAGCTCGGGGACAGGCGAATCCTACGAGCAGTACTTC,CASSGTGESYEQYF
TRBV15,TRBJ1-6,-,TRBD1,TGTGCCACCAGTCCGGGACAGGGCGATTCACCCCTCCACTTT,CATSPGQGDSPLHF
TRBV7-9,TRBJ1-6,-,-,TGTGCCAGCAGCGCGGGGGTTCGATCACCCCTCCACTTT,CASSAGVRSPLHF
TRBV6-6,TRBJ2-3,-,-,TGTGCCATTAAGGGGGGGCCCGGGGATACGCAGTATTTT,CAIKGGPGDTQYF
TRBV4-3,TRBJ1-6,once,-,TGCGCCAGCAGCCAAGAACTGGGTGACACCCTCCACTTT,CASSQELGDTLHF
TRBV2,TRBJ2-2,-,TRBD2,TGTGCCAGCAGTGAACTAGCGGGGGGAGAGGGCGGGGAGCTGTTTTTT,CASSELAGGEGGELFF
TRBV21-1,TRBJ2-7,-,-,TGTGCCAGCATTACCTCCCGACAGCAGTGGGAGCAGTACTTC,CASITSRQQWEQYF
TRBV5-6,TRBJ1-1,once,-,TGTGCCAGCAGCCCCAGGGGTATAACTGAAGCTTTCTTT,CASSPRGITEAFF
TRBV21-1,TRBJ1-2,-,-,TGTGCCAGCAGCAAAGACGGAAGGGGAAAGAACTATGGCTACACCTTC,CASSKDGRGKNYGYTF
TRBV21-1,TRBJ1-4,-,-,TGTGCCAGCAGCAAAACCCAGGGACAGGGGTTGAATGAAAAACTGTTTTTT,CASSKTQGQGLNEKLFF
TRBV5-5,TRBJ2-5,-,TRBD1,TGTGCCAGCAGCTCTACAGGGGGCCGAGAGACCCAGTACTTC,CASSSTGGRETQYF
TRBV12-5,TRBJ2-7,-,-,TGTGCTAGTGGCCAGGGTTGGAACGAGCAGTACTTC,CASGQGWNEQYF
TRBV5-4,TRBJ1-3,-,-,TGTGCCAGCAGCGTTCAGGGTGGGGGAAACACCATATATTTT,CASSVQGGGNTIYF
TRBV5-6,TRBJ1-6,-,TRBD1,TGTGCCAGCAGCCCCCGAGGGGGCTTTAATTCACCCCTCCACTTT,CASSPRGGFNSPLHF
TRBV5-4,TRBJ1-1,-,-,TGTGCCAGCAGCGGTCGTTTGTCCGGTGTCCAAATGAACACTGAAGCTTTCTTT,CASSGRLSGVQMNTEAFF
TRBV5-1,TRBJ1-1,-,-,TGCGCCAGCAGCCTCGACTCTGAAGCTTTCTTT,CASSLDSEAFF
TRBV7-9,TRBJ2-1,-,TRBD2,TGTGCCAGCAGCGGACTAGCGGGGGGAAGCTCCTACAATGAGCAGTTCTTC,CASSGLAGGSSYNEQFF
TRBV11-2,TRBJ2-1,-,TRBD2,TGTGCCAGCAGCTTAAAGCCGGGACTAGCGGGGGAGGGTGAGCAGTTCTTC,CASSLKPGLAGEGEQFF
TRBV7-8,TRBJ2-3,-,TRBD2,TGTGCCAGCAGCTTTCGGCTAGCGGGTCCAACCCCGATGGACGATACGCAGTATTTT,CASSFRLAGPTPMDDTQYF